This is a list of T cell receptor beta chains from one sample in a study of blood T cell repertoires in COVID-19. Assay used: immunoSEQ multiplex PCR; TCRdb lists only in-frame clones, some missing. The table has about 110,000 clones, 80% to 90% seen once. Sequencing was carried out using peripheral blood. Every receptor here comes from a woman older than 75 with active or convalescent COVID-19. Each CDR3 is given with its conserved first and last residue. A D gene is named only where the DNA matches it firmly. Expanded clones are given a class, and other clones once, few, many or no size at all.

TRBV11-1	TRBJ2-7	medium-sized	-	TGTGCCAGCAGCTTAACCAGGGCTTCCTACGAGCAGTACTTC	CASSLTRASYEQYF
TRBV2	TRBJ2-3	-	-	TGTGCCAGTATGCAGGCAAGCACAGATACGCAGTATTTT	CASMQASTDTQYF
TRBV2	TRBJ2-7	-	-	TGTGCCAGCAGTGAAGCGGGCAGGGTGTCGGACGAGCAGTACTTC	CASSEAGRVSDEQYF
TRBV7-9	TRBJ2-5	-	TRBD2	TGTGCCAGCAGCCTTCTTAGCGGGACTCAAGAGACCCAGTACTTC	CASSLLSGTQETQYF
TRBV2	TRBJ2-5	-	-	TGTGCCAGCAGCCTAACAGGGATGGAGACCCAGTACTTC	CASSLTGMETQYF
TRBV27	TRBJ2-1	-	TRBD2	TGTGCCAGCAGTTTTTATTCCGGGACTAGCGCAAAAAACTCCTACAATGAGCAGTTCTTC	CASSFYSGTSAKNSYNEQFF
TRBV2	TRBJ1-2	-	-	TGTGCCAGCAGTGCGACAGTCTATGGCTACACCTTC	CASSATVYGYTF
TRBV5-1	TRBJ1-1	-	TRBD1	TGCGCCAGCAGCTTACTGGGACAGTCGAACACTGAAGCTTTCTTT	CASSLLGQSNTEAFF
TRBV5-5	TRBJ2-7	once	-	TGTGCCAGCAGCTTGGGTGCGACTCCGACCTCCTACGAGCAGTACTTC	CASSLGATPTSYEQYF
TRBV19	TRBJ2-5	-	TRBD2	TGTGCCAGTTCCCTAGCGGGAATTCGAGAGACCCAGTACTTC	CASSLAGIRETQYF
TRBV20-1	TRBJ2-1	-	-	TGCAGTGCTAGGTGGACTAACGAACTCTTC	CSARWTNELF
TRBV19	TRBJ1-5	-	TRBD1	TGTGCCAGTAGTATAGACACAGGGGGCGGTCAGCCCCAGCATTTT	CASSIDTGGGQPQHF
TRBV7-9	TRBJ1-1	-	TRBD1	TGTGCCAGCAGCTTAACAGGGGGCATCACTGAAGCTTTCTTT	CASSLTGGITEAFF
TRBV11-3	TRBJ2-1	once	-	TGTGCCAGCAGCTTAGCATCGAGCTCCTACAATGAGCAGTTCTTC	CASSLASSSYNEQFF
TRBV7-2	TRBJ1-5	-	-	TGTGCCAGCAGCTCGGTTAGCAATCAGCCCCAGCATTTT	CASSSVSNQPQHF
TRBV7-2	TRBJ2-4	once	TRBD2	TGTGCCAGCAGCTCTAGCGGGAGGATAGCCAAAAACATTCAGTACTTC	CASSSSGRIAKNIQYF
TRBV5-8	TRBJ1-1	-	-	TGTGCCAGCACCTCCGGGGGACGGACTGAAGCTTTCTTT	CASTSGGRTEAFF
TRBV6-1	TRBJ1-5	-	-	TGTGCCAGCAGTGAGCGGGGGTATGGGAATCAGCCCCAGCATTTT	CASSERGYGNQPQHF
TRBV5-1	TRBJ1-1	once	TRBD1	TGCGCCAGCAGCAGGGGACAGGGGGCCGATGAAGCTTTCTTT	CASSRGQGADEAFF
TRBV28	TRBJ2-7	-	TRBD1	TGTGCCAGCAGTTGGGACAGGGGAAGTAAGTACTTC	CASSWDRGSKYF
TRBV6-5	TRBJ1-6	many	TRBD1	TGTGCCAGCAGTCCCGGGACAGGGGGACTCCACTTT	CASSPGTGGLHF
TRBV19	TRBJ1-5	-	-	TGTGCCAGTAGTATTTATCACAGGGGCAATCAGCCCCAGCATTTT	CASSIYHRGNQPQHF
TRBV5-1	TRBJ2-1	-	-	TGCGCCAGCAGCTTACGGAGCCGGGGTACACCCAATGAGCAGTTCTTC	CASSLRSRGTPNEQFF
TRBV7-2	TRBJ2-1	-	TRBD2	TGTGCCAGCAGCTTAGGGACTAGCGGGTCCAATGAGCAGTTCTTC	CASSLGTSGSNEQFF
TRBV5-8	TRBJ2-1	-	TRBD1	TGTGCCAGCAGCTTCGGACAGGGCGGACAGTTCTTC	CASSFGQGGQFF
TRBV3-1/TRBV3-2	TRBJ2-3	-	-	TGTGCCAGCAGCCTAAAGCCGACAGATACGCAGTATTTT	CASSLKPTDTQYF
TRBV6-6	TRBJ2-1	few	TRBD2	TGTGCCAGCAGTCAAATAGCGGGGGGTAGCTCCTACAATGAGCAGTTCTTC	CASSQIAGGSSYNEQFF
TRBV7-6	TRBJ2-1	-	TRBD2	TGTGCCAGCAGCTCCTCTAGCGGGAGATTCGGCGAGCAGTTCTTC	CASSSSSGRFGEQFF
TRBV14	TRBJ1-6	-	-	TGTGCCAGCAGCCAAATCGGGGTTTCACCCCTCCACTTT	CASSQIGVSPLHF
TRBV28	TRBJ1-2	-	-	TGTGCCAGCACTCCCAGCAGGAACTATGGCTACACCTTC	CASTPSRNYGYTF
TRBV7-8	TRBJ2-2	-	-	TGTGCCAGCAGCTTGCGGTGGCGGGGGGAGCTGTTTTTT	CASSLRWRGELFF
TRBV28	TRBJ2-1	-	-	TGTGCCAGCAGTCCTTACAATGAGCAGTTCTTC	CASSPYNEQFF
TRBV21-1	TRBJ1-2	-	-	TGTGCCAGCAGCAAAGCGCTCGGAGGAGCGGGCTACACCTTC	CASSKALGGAGYTF
TRBV20-1	TRBJ1-6	few	-	TGCAGTGCTAGAGGCAGGAGGCCCCTCCACTTT	CSARGRRPLHF
TRBV5-1	TRBJ2-7	-	TRBD1	TGCGCCAGCAGCTTAAACAGGGGAGCCTACGAGCAGTACTTC	CASSLNRGAYEQYF
TRBV7-3	TRBJ2-1	-	TRBD2	TGTGCCAGCAGCACGATAGCGGGCTCCTACAATGAGCAGTTCTTC	CASSTIAGSYNEQFF
TRBV3-1/TRBV3-2	TRBJ2-3	-	TRBD2	TGTGCCAGCAGCCATCGGGGGGGGGAGTTGGGAGATACGCAGTATTTT	CASSHRGGELGDTQYF
TRBV19	TRBJ1-6	-	-	TGTGCCAGTAGTGTGGTGGCAGGGGCTTTTGGGTCACCCCTCCACTTT	CASSVVAGAFGSPLHF
TRBV19	TRBJ1-1	-	-	TGTGCCAGTAGTCCCCAAACAGGGTCCACTGAAGCTTTCTTT	CASSPQTGSTEAFF
TRBV28	TRBJ1-1	-	-	TGTGCCATCCCGCAGGAGAACACTGAAGCTTTCTTT	CAIPQENTEAFF
TRBV20-1	TRBJ2-7	once	TRBD2	TGCAGTGCCGGGGGGGCTTTCGAGCAGTACTTC	CSAGGAFEQYF
TRBV7-6	TRBJ2-3	-	TRBD2	TGTGCCAGCAGCTTAGCGGGATCGGGACTAGCGAACACAGATACGCAGTATTTT	CASSLAGSGLANTDTQYF
TRBV5-6	TRBJ2-7	-	-	TGTGCCAGCAGCTTGGTTGAGGTCTACGAGCAGTACTTC	CASSLVEVYEQYF
TRBV9	TRBJ2-3	-	TRBD2	TGTGCCAGCAGCCCCTTTGGGCGGGAGGGCCTGGGAAGCACAGATACGCAGTATTTT	CASSPFGREGLGSTDTQYF
TRBV20-1	TRBJ2-5	-	-	TGCAGTGCTAGTAGGCTAGGAGATCAAGAGACCCAGTACTTC	CSASRLGDQETQYF
TRBV15	TRBJ1-2	many	-	TGTGCCACCAGCAGAGATTACACAGAACCAGGGCGGGGGACCTTC	CATSRDYTEPGRGTF
TRBV6-6	TRBJ2-1	-	-	TGTGCCAGCAGCCGCACAGATACTCCTAACAATGAGCAGTTCTTC	CASSRTDTPNNEQFF
TRBV5-1	TRBJ2-7	-	TRBD1	TGCGCCAGCAGCCGGGACAGGTCCAGTGGGGTCTACGAGCAGTACTTC	CASSRDRSSGVYEQYF
TRBV28	TRBJ2-1	-	TRBD1	TGTGCCAGCATCAAAGGGAGGACAGGGCTTTACAATGAGCAGTTCTTC	CASIKGRTGLYNEQFF
TRBV6-6	TRBJ1-4	-	TRBD1	TGTGCCAGCAGACCCTACAGGGGGGGAGATGAAAAACTGTTTTTT	CASRPYRGGDEKLFF
TRBV7-6	TRBJ2-1	once	TRBD2	TGTGCCAGCAGCTTAGGGGGACTAGCGGCCTACAATGAGCAGTTCTTC	CASSLGGLAAYNEQFF
TRBV2	TRBJ2-3	-	TRBD2	TGTGCCAGCAGAGAACAACTGGGACTAGCGGGGGGGGATACGCAGTATTTT	CASREQLGLAGGDTQYF
TRBV28	TRBJ2-3	-	TRBD2	TGTGCCAGCAGTTTATGGGGGGCCGGGAGGGACACAGATACGCAGTATTTT	CASSLWGAGRDTDTQYF
TRBV5-8	TRBJ1-3	-	-	TGTGCCAGCAGCTCCGTACATCGCTTTAACACCATATATTTT	CASSSVHRFNTIYF
TRBV30	TRBJ1-2	many	TRBD1	TGTGCCTGGAGATTCGGGACAGGGGTAGGCTACACCTTC	CAWRFGTGVGYTF
TRBV27	TRBJ1-1	-	TRBD1	TGTGCCAGCAGTTTATTACGGGACAGGGTGGACACTGAAGCTTTCTTT	CASSLLRDRVDTEAFF
TRBV9	TRBJ1-5	once	-	TGTGCCAGCAGCGTAGGTGGAGGTTCGTTGCAGCCCCAGCATTTT	CASSVGGGSLQPQHF
TRBV11-3	TRBJ2-7	once	TRBD1	TGTGCCAGCAGCAAGAGGACAGGCTACGAGCAGTACTTC	CASSKRTGYEQYF
TRBV7-8	TRBJ2-1	-	-	TGTGCCAGCAGCCTAACTAACTACAATGAGCAGTTCTTC	CASSLTNYNEQFF